A selection of T cell receptor beta chains follows, all from one sample in a study of shared clonotypes between healthy human individuals. The repertoire was sequenced with immunoSEQ multiplex PCR; TCRdb's copy has only in-frame clones and lacks some. The sample contains 2 million to 2.5 million clones, about 90% of which appear only once. Source material: naive CD4+ T cells from PBMCs. These receptors were obtained from a man younger than 35 in good health. Some clones in this sample may be carry-over from other donors' samples. Each CDR3 is given with its conserved first and last residue. D genes are given only for firm matches. Some rows have no size entry. The others give once, few or many, or a class for an expanded clone.

d_call: .; clone_size: .; v_call: TRBV28; j_call: TRBJ2-7; cdr3_nt: TGTGCCAGCAGCCGCAACGCACAGAACGAGCAGTACTTC; cdr3_aa: CASSRNAQNEQYF
d_call: .; clone_size: once; v_call: TRBV7-2; j_call: TRBJ2-7; cdr3_nt: TGTGCCAGCAGCTTCGGGGGGCCATCCTACGAGCAGTACTTC; cdr3_aa: CASSFGGPSYEQYF
d_call: .; clone_size: .; v_call: TRBV2; j_call: TRBJ2-7; cdr3_nt: TGTGCCAGCAGATCAAGGGGACATGGGAGCTCCTACGAGCAGTACTTC; cdr3_aa: CASRSRGHGSSYEQYF
d_call: TRBD2; clone_size: .; v_call: TRBV4-1; j_call: TRBJ2-1; cdr3_nt: TGCGCCAGCAGCCAAGTGAGGGTAGCGGGAGGTGAGCAGTTCTTC; cdr3_aa: CASSQVRVAGGEQFF
d_call: TRBD1; clone_size: .; v_call: TRBV7-9; j_call: TRBJ2-5; cdr3_nt: TGTGCCAGCAGCTTACGGACAGGGGGCGTTTGGGAGACCCAGTACTTC; cdr3_aa: CASSLRTGGVWETQYF
d_call: TRBD2; clone_size: .; v_call: TRBV2; j_call: TRBJ2-3; cdr3_nt: TGTGCCAGCAGCCCGGGACTAGCGGGAGGAGGGGATACGCAGTATTTT; cdr3_aa: CASSPGLAGGGDTQYF
d_call: TRBD2; clone_size: .; v_call: TRBV19; j_call: TRBJ2-3; cdr3_nt: TGTGCCAGTAGTCGGGGGGGGTGGACAGATACGCAGTATTTT; cdr3_aa: CASSRGGWTDTQYF
d_call: TRBD2; clone_size: .; v_call: TRBV7-3; j_call: TRBJ2-1; cdr3_nt: TGTGCCAGCAGCCTGGGACTAGTCAATGAGCAGTTCTTC; cdr3_aa: CASSLGLVNEQFF
d_call: TRBD2; clone_size: .; v_call: TRBV5-1; j_call: TRBJ2-6; cdr3_nt: TGCGCCAGCAGCGGGGGGAGCGGGGCTGGGGCCAACGTCCTGACTTTC; cdr3_aa: CASSGGSGAGANVLTF
d_call: TRBD2; clone_size: .; v_call: TRBV14; j_call: TRBJ2-1; cdr3_nt: TGTGCCAGCAGCCCATTCTCTCTAGCGGCGGTCTTC; cdr3_aa: CASSPFSLAAVF
d_call: .; clone_size: .; v_call: TRBV28; j_call: TRBJ2-3; cdr3_nt: TGTGCCAGCAGTACATGGCGGGATGGGCGGAACACAGATACGCAGTATTTT; cdr3_aa: CASSTWRDGRNTDTQYF
d_call: .; clone_size: once; v_call: TRBV28; j_call: TRBJ2-5; cdr3_nt: TGTGCCAGCAGACGCCCCCGTCCGGAGACCCAGTACTTC; cdr3_aa: CASRRPRPETQYF
d_call: TRBD2; clone_size: .; v_call: TRBV19; j_call: TRBJ2-7; cdr3_nt: TGTGCCAGTAGTATGGGGACTAGCGGTTCCTTTACCTACGAGCAGTACTTC; cdr3_aa: CASSMGTSGSFTYEQYF
d_call: .; clone_size: once; v_call: TRBV28; j_call: TRBJ2-2; cdr3_nt: TGTGCCAGCAAAAGCGGGACCGGGGAGCTGTTTTTT; cdr3_aa: CASKSGTGELFF
d_call: .; clone_size: .; v_call: TRBV27; j_call: TRBJ1-5; cdr3_nt: TGTGCCAGCGGCAGAGGCGGCCCTCTCCGCCCTCCTCAGCCCCAGCATTTT; cdr3_aa: CASGRGGPLRPPQPQHF
d_call: TRBD1; clone_size: .; v_call: TRBV7-2; j_call: TRBJ1-2; cdr3_nt: TGTGCCAGCAGCGAAGGACAGGGTTTGGGCTACACCTTC; cdr3_aa: CASSEGQGLGYTF
d_call: .; clone_size: once; v_call: TRBV6-5; j_call: TRBJ2-1; cdr3_nt: TGTGCCAGCAGTTACCTGAAGCGGGCCGGCGCATTAAAGCAGTTCTTC; cdr3_aa: CASSYLKRAGALKQFF
d_call: .; clone_size: .; v_call: TRBV7-9; j_call: TRBJ1-3; cdr3_nt: TGTGCCAGCAGCTTAGGCCAGGGAAACACCATATATTTT; cdr3_aa: CASSLGQGNTIYF
d_call: .; clone_size: .; v_call: TRBV2; j_call: TRBJ2-5; cdr3_nt: TGTGCCAGCGGAGGCATGGCGGAGACCCAGTACTTC; cdr3_aa: CASGGMAETQYF
d_call: .; clone_size: once; v_call: TRBV25-1; j_call: TRBJ2-1; cdr3_nt: TGTGCCAGCAAGTCGGGAGACCCTTCTCAACGGGATGAGCAGTTCTTC; cdr3_aa: CASKSGDPSQRDEQFF
d_call: .; clone_size: .; v_call: TRBV4-1; j_call: TRBJ1-5; cdr3_nt: TGCGCCAGCAGCCTGAGGCCAGGACAACTCAATCAGCCCCAGCATTTT; cdr3_aa: CASSLRPGQLNQPQHF
d_call: TRBD2; clone_size: .; v_call: TRBV11-2; j_call: TRBJ2-7; cdr3_nt: TGTGCCAGCAGCCATCCGGGACTAGCGTCGGAGCAGTACTTC; cdr3_aa: CASSHPGLASEQYF
d_call: .; clone_size: once; v_call: TRBV28; j_call: TRBJ2-7; cdr3_nt: TGTGCCAGCAGTTCGGACATCCTCGAGCAGTACTTC; cdr3_aa: CASSSDILEQYF
d_call: .; clone_size: few; v_call: TRBV6-6; j_call: TRBJ2-7; cdr3_nt: TGTGCCAGCAGTTACTATGGACGGCCAAGCTCCTACGAGCAGTACTTC; cdr3_aa: CASSYYGRPSSYEQYF
d_call: TRBD1; clone_size: .; v_call: TRBV19; j_call: TRBJ1-5; cdr3_nt: TGTGCCAGTAGTATGGACAGGGCGTCCCATCAGCCCCAGCATTTT; cdr3_aa: CASSMDRASHQPQHF
d_call: .; clone_size: .; v_call: TRBV9; j_call: TRBJ2-1; cdr3_nt: TGTGCCAGCAGCGTAGTGGAGGACTCCTACAATGAGCAGTTCTTC; cdr3_aa: CASSVVEDSYNEQFF
d_call: TRBD1; clone_size: .; v_call: TRBV4-2; j_call: TRBJ2-2; cdr3_nt: TGTGCCAGCAGCCCCGACAGGGGAAGCAACGGGGAGCTGTTTTTT; cdr3_aa: CASSPDRGSNGELFF
d_call: .; clone_size: .; v_call: TRBV28; j_call: TRBJ1-2; cdr3_nt: TGTGCCAGCACCGAGGGGGGAGACTATGGCTACACCTTC; cdr3_aa: CASTEGGDYGYTF
d_call: TRBD2; clone_size: .; v_call: TRBV4-2; j_call: TRBJ2-3; cdr3_nt: TGTGCCAGCAGCCAAGCCGGGACTAGCGGGTTGTCGGATACGCAGTATTTT; cdr3_aa: CASSQAGTSGLSDTQYF
d_call: TRBD2; clone_size: .; v_call: TRBV14; j_call: TRBJ2-1; cdr3_nt: TGTGCCAGCAGCCAAGACGGCGGGAGCTCCTACAATGAGCAGTTCTTC; cdr3_aa: CASSQDGGSSYNEQFF
d_call: .; clone_size: .; v_call: TRBV5-4; j_call: TRBJ2-7; cdr3_nt: TGTGCCAGCAGCTTTTTGGCCTATCGGGGAACTTCCTACGAGCAGTACTTC; cdr3_aa: CASSFLAYRGTSYEQYF
d_call: TRBD1; clone_size: .; v_call: TRBV27; j_call: TRBJ1-2; cdr3_nt: TGTGCCAGCAGTTCTGGACAGGGAGCATATGGCTACACCTTC; cdr3_aa: CASSSGQGAYGYTF